This TCR beta chain emerged from a study of T cell responses to AZD1222 COVID-19 vaccine. Study-wide context: Some second doses came at about 4 weeks and others at about 12 weeks; these were pooled. General study points: Across the whole spike, CD4 TCRs peaked at regions 160-218 and 743-854.

Generated by immunoSEQ multiplex PCR, the TCRdb table keeps only in-frame clones and is missing some. This sample carries 100,000 to 120,000 clones, roughly 85% of them seen once, and the ten largest clones take 3.2%. A note on this clone: What it recognizes is unknown.

Looked up from germline, CDR1 is KGHSH and CDR2 is LQKENI. The CDR3 has 16 amino acids. V was trimmed by 0 bases and J by 0 bases, leaving 9 bases between them. This chain links TRBV18 with TRBJ1-3, with a tentative D call TRBD1 (6 bases). Sample: peripheral blood, taken on day 0 of AZD1222 vaccination. The origin of this receptor is an adult in good health. The CDR3 DNA reads as TGTGCCAGCTCACCACCGAGACAGGTCTCTGGAAACACCATATATTTT. Translated: CASSPPRQVSGNTIYF.